This T cell receptor (beta chain) was documented in a study of blood T cell repertoires in COVID-19. Study-level information: The origin of the acute and convalescent COVID-19 samples was the United States, Italy and Spain. T cells, B-cell-depleted T cells, or PBMCs provided the cDNA or gDNA that served as material.

This CDR3 is built from 16 residues. The ends were cut back, 0 bases at V and 4 bases at J, with 13 bases in the middle. Per germline, CDR1 SGHTA and CDR2 FQGNSA. How the authors handled the data: By means of reference gene primer amplification, nucleated cell counts were estimated. TCRdb's copy holds only in-frame clones and misses some; the assay was immunoSEQ multiplex PCR. The D gene and trimming were derived from the DNA, and the V and J assignments and clone size from that table. The sample holds some 250,000 clones, about nine tenths seen once. Sequences were obtained from peripheral blood. The V gene is TRBV7-2, the J gene TRBJ1-3; possible D gene TRBD1, 6 bases. This receptor was identified in a man aged 25-45 years who had recovered from COVID-19. Here the CDR3 DNA reads TGTGCCAGCAGCTTAGCGCTGGGGGCTGGAGGAAACACCATATATTTT. This sequence encodes CASSLALGAGGNTIYF.